This T cell receptor (beta chain) is from a study of CD8+ T cells in alopecia areata. Notes on the study in general: More clonal than normal scalp was lesional scalp, particularly alopecia totalis/universalis.

CDR3 length: 13 amino acids. The ends were cut back, 1 base at V and 8 bases at J, with 11 bases in the middle. Looked up from germline, CDR1 is SQVTM and CDR2 is ANQGSEA. Worth noting for this clone: Its antigen is not identified.

Treatment noted: oral pan-JAK inhibitor, 5-10 mg twice daily. Extracted from the samples, RNA was reverse transcribed into cDNA to serve as the sequencing template. Data came from immunoSEQ multiplex PCR; TCRdb stores just in-frame clones and leaves some out. The table records around 210,000 clones, less than 65% of them present only once. The sequences come from CD4+ T cells sorted from blood, collected at week 4, from a patient treated with tofacitinib. The receptor's source is a human donor with alopecia areata. The chain uses TRBV29-1 and TRBJ1-4; D gene unclear. DNA for the CDR3: TGCAGCGTTGAAGTCAGTCGCGGCGAAAAACTGTTTTTT. Its translation: CSVEVSRGEKLFF.